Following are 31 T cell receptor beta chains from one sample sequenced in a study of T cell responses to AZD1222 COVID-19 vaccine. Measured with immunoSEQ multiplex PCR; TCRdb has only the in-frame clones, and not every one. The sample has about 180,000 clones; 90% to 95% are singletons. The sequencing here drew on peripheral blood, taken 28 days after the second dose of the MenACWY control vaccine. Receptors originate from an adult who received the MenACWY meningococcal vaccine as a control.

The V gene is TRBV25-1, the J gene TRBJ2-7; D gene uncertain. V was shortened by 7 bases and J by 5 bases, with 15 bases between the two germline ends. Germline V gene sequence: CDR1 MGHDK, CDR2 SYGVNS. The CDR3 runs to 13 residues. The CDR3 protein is CASTWTSKDEQYF. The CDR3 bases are TGTGCCAGCACTTGGACCTCCAAGGACGAGCAGTACTTC.

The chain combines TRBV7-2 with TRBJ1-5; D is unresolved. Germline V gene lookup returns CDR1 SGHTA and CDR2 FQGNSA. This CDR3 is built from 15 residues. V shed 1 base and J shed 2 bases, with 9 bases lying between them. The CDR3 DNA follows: TGTGCCAGCAGCTTAGGGGTGGCAGGCAATCAGCCCCAGCATTTT. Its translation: CASSLGVAGNQPQHF.

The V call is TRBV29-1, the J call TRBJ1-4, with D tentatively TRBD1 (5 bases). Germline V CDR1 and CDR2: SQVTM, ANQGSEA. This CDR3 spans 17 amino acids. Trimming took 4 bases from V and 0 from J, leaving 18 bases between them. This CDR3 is CSVAREGRGATNEKLFF. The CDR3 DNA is TGCAGCGTTGCCCGGGAGGGGAGAGGGGCAACTAATGAAAAACTGTTTTTT. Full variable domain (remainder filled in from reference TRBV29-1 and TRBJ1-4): SAVISQKPSRDICQRGTSLTIQCQVDSQVTMMFWYRQQPGQSLTLIATANQGSEATYESGFVIDKFPISRPNLTFSTLTVSNMSPEDSSIYLCSVAREGRGATNEKLFFGSGTQLSVL.

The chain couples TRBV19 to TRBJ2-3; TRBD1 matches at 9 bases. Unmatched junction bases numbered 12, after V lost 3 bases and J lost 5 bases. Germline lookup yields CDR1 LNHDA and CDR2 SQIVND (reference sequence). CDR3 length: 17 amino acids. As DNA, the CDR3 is TGTGCCAGTAGTATGGCCACAGGGGGCGCAGTGGGAGATACGCAGTATTTT. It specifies CASSMATGGAVGDTQYF.

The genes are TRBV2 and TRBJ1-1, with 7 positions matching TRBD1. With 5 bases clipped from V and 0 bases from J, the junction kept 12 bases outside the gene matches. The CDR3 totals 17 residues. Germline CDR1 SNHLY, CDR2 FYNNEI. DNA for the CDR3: TGTGCCAGCAGTCCTAGGAGGGGACAGATCTTGAACACTGAAGCTTTCTTT. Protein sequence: CASSPRRGQILNTEAFF. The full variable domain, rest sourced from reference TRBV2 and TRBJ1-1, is EPEVTQTPSHQVTQMGQEVILRCVPISNHLYFYWYRQILGQKVEFLVSFYNNEISEKSEIFDDQFSVERPDGSNFTLKIRSTKLEDSAMYFCASSPRRGQILNTEAFFGQGTRLTVV.

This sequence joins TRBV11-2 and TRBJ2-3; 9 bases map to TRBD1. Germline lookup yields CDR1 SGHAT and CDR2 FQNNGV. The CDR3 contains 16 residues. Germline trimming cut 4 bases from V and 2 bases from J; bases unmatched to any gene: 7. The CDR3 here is CASSSFGQGPTDTQYF. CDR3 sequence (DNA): TGTGCCAGCAGCTCCTTCGGACAGGGGCCCACAGATACGCAGTATTTT.

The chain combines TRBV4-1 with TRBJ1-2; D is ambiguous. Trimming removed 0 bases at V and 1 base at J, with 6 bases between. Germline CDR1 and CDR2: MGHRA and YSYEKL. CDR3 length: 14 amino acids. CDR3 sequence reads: CASSQETRNYGYTF. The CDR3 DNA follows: TGCGCCAGCAGCCAAGAGACACGTAACTATGGCTACACCTTC.

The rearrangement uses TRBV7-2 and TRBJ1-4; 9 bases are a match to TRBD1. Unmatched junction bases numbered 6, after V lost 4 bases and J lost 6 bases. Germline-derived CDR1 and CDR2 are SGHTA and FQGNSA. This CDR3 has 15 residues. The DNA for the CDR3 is TGTGCCAGCAGCTATGGGACAGGGTCCTATGAAAAACTGTTTTTT. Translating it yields CASSYGTGSYEKLFF. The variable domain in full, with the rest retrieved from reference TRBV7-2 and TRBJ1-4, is GAGVSQSPSNKVTEKGKDVELRCDPISGHTALYWYRQSLGQGLEFLIYFQGNSAPDKSGLPSDRFSAERTGGSVSTLTIQRTQQEDSAVYLCASSYGTGSYEKLFFGSGTQLSVL.

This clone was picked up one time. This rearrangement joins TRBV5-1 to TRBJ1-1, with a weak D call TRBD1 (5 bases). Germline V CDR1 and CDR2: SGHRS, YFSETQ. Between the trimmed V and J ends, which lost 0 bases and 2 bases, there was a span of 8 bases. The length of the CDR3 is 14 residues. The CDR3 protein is CASSLGGDNTEAFF. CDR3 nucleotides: TGCGCCAGCAGCTTGGGAGGGGATAACACTGAAGCTTTCTTT.

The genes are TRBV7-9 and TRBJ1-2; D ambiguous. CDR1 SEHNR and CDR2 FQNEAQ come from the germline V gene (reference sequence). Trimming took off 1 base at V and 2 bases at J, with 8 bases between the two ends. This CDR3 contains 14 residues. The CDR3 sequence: CASSLGLLNYGYTF. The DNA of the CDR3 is TGTGCCAGCAGCTTAGGACTCTTAAACTATGGCTACACCTTC.

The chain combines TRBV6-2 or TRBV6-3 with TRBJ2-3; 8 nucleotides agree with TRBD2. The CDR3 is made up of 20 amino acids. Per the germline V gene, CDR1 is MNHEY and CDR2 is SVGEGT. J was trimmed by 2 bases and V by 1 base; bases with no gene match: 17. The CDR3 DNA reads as TGTGCCAGCAGTTACTTTTCCCCGGCCAGCAGCGGGGGCCTCACAGATACGCAGTATTTT. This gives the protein CASSYFSPASSGGLTDTQYF.

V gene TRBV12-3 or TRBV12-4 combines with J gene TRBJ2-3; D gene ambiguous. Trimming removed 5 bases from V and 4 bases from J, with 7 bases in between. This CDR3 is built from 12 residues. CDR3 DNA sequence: TGTGCCAGCAGTACGAACTCAGATACGCAGTATTTT. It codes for CASSTNSDTQYF.

CDR3 protein: CATKIVDNSPLHF. The CDR3 nucleotides are TGTGCCACCAAGATCGTGGATAATTCACCCCTCCACTTT. The chain links TRBV10-3 to TRBJ1-6; D gene uncertain. The ends were cut back, 10 bases at V and 5 bases at J, with 12 bases in the middle. There are 13 residues in the CDR3. Germline-derived CDR1 and CDR2 are ENHRY and SYGVKD.

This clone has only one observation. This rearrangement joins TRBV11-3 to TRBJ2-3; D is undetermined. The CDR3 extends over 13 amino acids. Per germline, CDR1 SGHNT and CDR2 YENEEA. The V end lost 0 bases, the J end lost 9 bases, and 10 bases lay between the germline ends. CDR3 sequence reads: CASSLDLRNTQYF. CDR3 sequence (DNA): TGTGCCAGCAGCTTAGATCTTAGGAACACGCAGTATTTT.

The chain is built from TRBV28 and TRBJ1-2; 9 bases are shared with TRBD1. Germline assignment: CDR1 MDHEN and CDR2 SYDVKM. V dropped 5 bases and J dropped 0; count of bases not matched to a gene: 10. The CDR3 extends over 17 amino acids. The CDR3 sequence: CASSQVVGDRANYGYTF. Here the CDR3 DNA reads TGTGCCAGCAGTCAAGTGGTAGGGGACAGGGCTAACTATGGCTACACCTTC.

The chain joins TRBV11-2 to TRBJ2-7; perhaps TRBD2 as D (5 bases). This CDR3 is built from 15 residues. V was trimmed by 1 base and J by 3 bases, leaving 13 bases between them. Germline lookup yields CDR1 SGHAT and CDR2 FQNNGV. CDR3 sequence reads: CASSLGGSENYEQYF. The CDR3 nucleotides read TGTGCCAGCAGCTTAGGAGGGAGCGAAAACTACGAGCAGTACTTC. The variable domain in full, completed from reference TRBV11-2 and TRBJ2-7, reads EAGVAQSPRYKIIEKRQSVAFWCNPISGHATLYWYQQILGQGPKLLIQFQNNGVVDDSQLPKDRFSAERLKGVDSTLKIQPAKLEDSAVYLCASSLGGSENYEQYFGPGTRLTVT.

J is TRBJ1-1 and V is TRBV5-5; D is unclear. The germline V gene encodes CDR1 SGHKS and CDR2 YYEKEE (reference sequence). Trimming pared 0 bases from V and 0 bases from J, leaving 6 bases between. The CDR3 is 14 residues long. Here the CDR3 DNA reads TGTGCCAGCAGCTTGGTGCTAATGAACACTGAAGCTTTCTTT. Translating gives CASSLVLMNTEAFF. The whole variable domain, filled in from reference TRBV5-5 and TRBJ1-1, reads DAGVTQSPTHLIKTRGQQVTLRCSPISGHKSVSWYQQVLGQGPQFIFQYYEKEERGRGNFPDRFSARQFPNYSSELNVNALLLGDSALYLCASSLVLMNTEAFFGQGTRLTVV.

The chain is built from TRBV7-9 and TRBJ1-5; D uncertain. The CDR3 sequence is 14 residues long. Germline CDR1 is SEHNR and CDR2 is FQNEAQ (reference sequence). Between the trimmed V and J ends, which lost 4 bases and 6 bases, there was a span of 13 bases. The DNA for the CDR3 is TGTGCCAGCAGCTCCGGGCTGGAGGGTCAGCCCCAGCATTTT. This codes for CASSSGLEGQPQHF.

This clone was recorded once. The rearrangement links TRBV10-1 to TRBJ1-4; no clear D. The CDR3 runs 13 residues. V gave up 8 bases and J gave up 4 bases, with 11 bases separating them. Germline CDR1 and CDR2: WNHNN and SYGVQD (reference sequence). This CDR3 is CASQRDNNEKLFF. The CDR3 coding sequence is TGCGCCAGCCAGCGCGACAATAATGAAAAACTGTTTTTT.

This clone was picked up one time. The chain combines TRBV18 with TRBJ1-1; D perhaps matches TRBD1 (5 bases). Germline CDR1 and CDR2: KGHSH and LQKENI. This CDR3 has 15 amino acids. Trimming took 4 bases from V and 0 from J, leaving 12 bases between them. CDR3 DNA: TGTGCCAGCTCACGCGACGGGGGTGTGAACACTGAAGCTTTCTTT. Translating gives CASSRDGGVNTEAFF. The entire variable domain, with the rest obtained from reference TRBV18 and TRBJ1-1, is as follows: NAGVMQNPRHLVRRRGQEARLRCSPMKGHSHVYWYRQLPEEGLKFMVYLQKENIIDESGMPKERFSAEFPKEGPSILRIQQVVRGDSAAYFCASSRDGGVNTEAFFGQGTRLTVV.

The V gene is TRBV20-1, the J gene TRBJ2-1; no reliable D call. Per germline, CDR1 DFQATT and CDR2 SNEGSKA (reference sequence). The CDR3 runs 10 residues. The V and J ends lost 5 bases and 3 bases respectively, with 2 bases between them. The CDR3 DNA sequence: TGCAGTGCTTTCTACAATGAGCAGTTCTTC. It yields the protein CSAFYNEQFF.

The CDR3 region has the DNA TGCGCCAGCAGCCGACACCTAGCCTATGGCTACACCTTC. Encoded protein: CASSRHLAYGYTF. The V call is TRBV4-3, the J call TRBJ1-2; D not certain. The germline gives CDR1 LGHNA, CDR2 YSLEER. V lost 4 bases and J 4 bases, leaving 10 bases between the germline ends. There are 13 residues in the CDR3.

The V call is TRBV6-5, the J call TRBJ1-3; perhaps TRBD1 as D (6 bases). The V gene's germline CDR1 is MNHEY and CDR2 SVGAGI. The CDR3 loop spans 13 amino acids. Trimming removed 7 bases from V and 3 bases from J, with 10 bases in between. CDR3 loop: CASIGGGGNTIYF. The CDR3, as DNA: TGTGCCAGCATCGGGGGCGGTGGAAACACCATATATTTT.

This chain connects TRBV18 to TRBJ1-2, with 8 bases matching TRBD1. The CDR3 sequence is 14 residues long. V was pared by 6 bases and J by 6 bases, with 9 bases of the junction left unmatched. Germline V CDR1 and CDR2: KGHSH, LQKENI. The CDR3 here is CASSRDRLSDGYTF. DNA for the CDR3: TGTGCCAGCTCGCGGGACAGGCTCTCCGATGGCTACACCTTC.

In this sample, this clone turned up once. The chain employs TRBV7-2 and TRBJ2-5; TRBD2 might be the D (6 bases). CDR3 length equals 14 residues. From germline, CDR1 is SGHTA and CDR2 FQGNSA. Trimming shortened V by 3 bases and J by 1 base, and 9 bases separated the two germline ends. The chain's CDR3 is CASSFGLLQETQYF. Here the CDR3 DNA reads TGTGCCAGCAGCTTCGGACTACTCCAAGAGACCCAGTACTTC.

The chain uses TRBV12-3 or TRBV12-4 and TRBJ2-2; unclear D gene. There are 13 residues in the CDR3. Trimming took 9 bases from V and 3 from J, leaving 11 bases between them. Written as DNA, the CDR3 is TGTGCCAGTCACCCCCTAGACACCGGGGAGCTGTTTTTT. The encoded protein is CASHPLDTGELFF.

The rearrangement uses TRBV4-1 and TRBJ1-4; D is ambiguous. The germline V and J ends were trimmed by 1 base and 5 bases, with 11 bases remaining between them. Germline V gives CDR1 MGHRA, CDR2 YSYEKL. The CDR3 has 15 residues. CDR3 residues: CASSQVLKMNEKLFF. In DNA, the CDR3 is TGCGCCAGCAGCCAAGTACTTAAGATGAATGAAAAACTGTTTTTT.

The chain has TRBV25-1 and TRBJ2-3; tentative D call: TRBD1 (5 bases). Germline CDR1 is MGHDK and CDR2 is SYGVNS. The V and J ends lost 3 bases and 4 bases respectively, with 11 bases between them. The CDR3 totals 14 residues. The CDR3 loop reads CASSDVGAADTQYF. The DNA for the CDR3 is TGTGCCAGCAGTGACGTAGGGGCGGCAGATACGCAGTATTTT. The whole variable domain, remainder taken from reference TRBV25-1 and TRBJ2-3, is EADIYQTPRYLVIGTGKKITLECSQTMGHDKMYWYQQDPGMELHLIHYSYGVNSTEKGDLSSESTVSRIRTEHFPLTLESARPSHTSQYLCASSDVGAADTQYFGPGTRLTVL.

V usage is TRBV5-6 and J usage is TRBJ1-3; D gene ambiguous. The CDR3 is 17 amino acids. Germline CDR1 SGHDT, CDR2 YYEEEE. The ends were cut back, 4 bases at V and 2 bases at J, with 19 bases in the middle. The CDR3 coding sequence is TGTGCCAGCAGCCTAATCCCACTGGGGAGTACTGGAAACACCATATATTTT. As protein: CASSLIPLGSTGNTIYF.

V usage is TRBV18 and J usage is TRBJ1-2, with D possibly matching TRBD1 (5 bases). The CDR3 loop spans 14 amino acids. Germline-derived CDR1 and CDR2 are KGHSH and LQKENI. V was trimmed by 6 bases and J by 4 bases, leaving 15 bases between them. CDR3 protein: CASSTGQGVYGYTF. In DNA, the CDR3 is TGTGCCAGCTCCACGGGCCAGGGAGTCTATGGCTACACCTTC.

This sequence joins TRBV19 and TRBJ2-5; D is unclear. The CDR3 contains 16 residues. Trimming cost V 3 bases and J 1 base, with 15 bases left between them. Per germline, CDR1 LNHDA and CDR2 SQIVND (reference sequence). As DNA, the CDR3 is TGTGCCAGTAGTATCAGCCCCCCGGGCATCCAAGAGACCCAGTACTTC. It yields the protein CASSISPPGIQETQYF.